This entry concerns a single T cell receptor beta chain. Individuals drawn from under 30 US areas were about 18 to 95 years old. Cohorts were assigned according to the clinical history that participants reported. The sample is drawn from a study of blood T cell repertoires in COVID-19. Study-wide background: Sample material is recorded as cDNA or gDNA derived from T cells, B-cell-depleted T cells, or PBMCs.

Study processing details: By means of reference gene primer amplification, nucleated cell counts were estimated. Only in-frame clones appear in the TCRdb table, and some are missing; sequencing was by immunoSEQ multiplex PCR. From that table come the V and J calls and clone size; the DNA was used to work out D and trimming. Among about 400,000 clones listed, over 75% were seen once. Sequenced: PBMCs or T cells enriched from blood (not recorded which). The sequence derives from a woman in her forties with acute COVID-19.

Here the CDR3 reads CASSKAGGTDTQYF. The CDR3 region has the DNA TGTGCCAGCAGCAAAGCGGGGGGCACAGATACGCAGTATTTT. The chain uses TRBV6-4 and TRBJ2-3; 8 bases are shared with TRBD2. This CDR3 region has 14 residues. V was pared by 6 bases and J by 1 base, with 3 bases of the junction left unmatched. Germline values: CDR1 MRHNA, CDR2 SNTAGT.